A selection of T cell receptor beta chains follows, all from one sample in a study of a mutant IDH1 vaccine in newly diagnosed glioma. Profiled with immunoSEQ multiplex PCR; TCRdb holds only in-frame clones, not every one. The sample shows 120,000 or so clones, around four fifths of them seen only once. These receptors' targets are unknown. The specimen was PBMCs, collected from a glioma patient whose treatment included an IDH1 peptide vaccine. The receptors stem from a man aged 40-55 years with glioma. Each CDR3 is given with its conserved first and last residue. The order of the fields is clone size, V gene, D gene, J gene, CDR3 DNA, CDR3 protein. D genes are given only for firm matches. Clone size, where shown, is once, few, many, or a class for clones that have expanded.

>NA|TRBV5-8|NA|TRBJ1-1
TGTGCCAGCAGCTTGGAACTGTCGAACACTGAAGCTTTCTTT
CASSLELSNTEAFF
>NA|TRBV7-6|TRBD1|TRBJ1-1
TGTGCCAGCAGCTTAGGACAGGGGAGGACTGAAGCTTTCTTT
CASSLGQGRTEAFF
>NA|TRBV4-2|NA|TRBJ2-1
TGTGCCAGCAGCCAAGAAACTTCAGTACATGAGCAGTTCTTC
CASSQETSVHEQFF
>NA|TRBV2|NA|TRBJ2-7
TGTGCCAGCAGTGACCTCTCAGTCGCCTACGAGCAGTACTTC
CASSDLSVAYEQYF
>NA|TRBV6-4|NA|TRBJ2-7
TGTGCCAGCAGCCTACAGGGATACGAGCAGTACTTC
CASSLQGYEQYF
>NA|TRBV19|NA|TRBJ2-1
TGTGCCAGTAGTACAGGCCTAAATGAGCAGTTCTTC
CASSTGLNEQFF
>NA|TRBV4-3|TRBD2|TRBJ2-5
TGCGCCAGCAGCCAAGGACTAGCGGGAGCCCCATCCCAGTACTTC
CASSQGLAGAPSQYF
>few|TRBV19|NA|TRBJ1-4
TGTGCCAGTACGGGGGACGGTAATGAAAAACTGTTTTTT
CASTGDGNEKLFF
>NA|TRBV6-6|NA|TRBJ2-7
TGTGCCAGCAGCGAAGAGAGTAAGCAGTACTTC
CASSEESKQYF
>NA|TRBV7-2|TRBD1|TRBJ2-2
TGTGCCAGCAGCTTTGGTGGTAGAGGGGGCGGTCGGCTGTTTTTT
CASSFGGRGGGRLFF
>NA|TRBV7-2|TRBD1|TRBJ1-2
TGTGCCAGCAACAGGGGGGGACAGAAAGGGGTCTACACCTTC
CASNRGGQKGVYTF
>NA|TRBV5-4|TRBD2|TRBJ2-5
TGTGCCAGCAGCTTGGATCGCCTAGCGGGCCCCTACTTC
CASSLDRLAGPYF
>NA|TRBV6-5|TRBD1|TRBJ2-1
TGTGCCAGCAGTTACAGGGACAGGGGGTGGAATGAGCAGTTCTTC
CASSYRDRGWNEQFF
>few|TRBV6-1|NA|TRBJ2-2
TGTGCCAGCAGGGACTTCGCGAACACCGGGGAGCTGTTTTTT
CASRDFANTGELFF
>NA|TRBV18|NA|TRBJ1-3
TGTGCCAGCTCACCACAGACGGTTGGAAACACCATATATTTT
CASSPQTVGNTIYF
>few|TRBV18|NA|TRBJ2-3
TGTGCCAGCTCACCAGGCGGGGGCACAGATACGCAGTATTTT
CASSPGGGTDTQYF
>few|TRBV7-9|NA|TRBJ1-5
TGTGCCAGCAGCCCAGGTCCGCAGCCCCAGCATTTT
CASSPGPQPQHF
>NA|TRBV5-1|NA|TRBJ2-7
TGCGCCAGCAGCGATGCGGCCTACGAGCAGTACTTC
CASSDAAYEQYF
>NA|TRBV10-3|TRBD1|TRBJ2-2
TGTGCCATCAGAGACCGGGACAGGGGGACCTCGAACACCGGGGAGCTGTTTTTT
CAIRDRDRGTSNTGELFF
>NA|TRBV6-5|TRBD1|TRBJ2-7
TGTGCCAGCAGTTCCGGGACAGCCGTTTTATACGAGCAGTACTTC
CASSSGTAVLYEQYF
>NA|TRBV7-6|NA|TRBJ1-1
TGTGCCAGCAGTAAGATGGAATCCAAGGGAGCTTTCTTT
CASSKMESKGAFF
>NA|TRBV7-9|TRBD2|TRBJ2-3
TGTGCCAGCAGCCCGGGCCCCAGCGGGGGGAATGGAGATACGCAGTATTTT
CASSPGPSGGNGDTQYF
>NA|TRBV11-2|TRBD1|TRBJ1-4
TGTGCCAGCAGCTTAGGCCAGGGGGAGGAAAAACTGTTTTTT
CASSLGQGEEKLFF
>NA|TRBV5-5|NA|TRBJ2-7
TGTGCCAGCAGCTCGACAGGCCGGCCCTACGAGCAGTACTTC
CASSSTGRPYEQYF
>NA|TRBV7-2|NA|TRBJ1-5
TGTGCCAGCAGCTTAAGGCAGGTCAATCAGCCCCAGCATTTT
CASSLRQVNQPQHF
>NA|TRBV19|NA|TRBJ2-2
TGTGCCAGTAGTGTCGACGCCGCGAACACCGGGGAGCTGTTTTTT
CASSVDAANTGELFF
>once|TRBV6-5|NA|TRBJ2-7
TGTGCCAGCAGTTACGGGGCGGGACCCAGTTCCTACGAGCAGTACTTC
CASSYGAGPSSYEQYF
>NA|TRBV6-5|NA|TRBJ2-2
TGTGCCAGCAGATTGTCCACCGGGGAGCTGTTTTTT
CASRLSTGELFF
>NA|TRBV6-6|TRBD1|TRBJ2-5
TGTGCCAGCAGTTATACCGGGACAGGGGTACCAGAGACCCAGTACTTC
CASSYTGTGVPETQYF
>NA|TRBV7-6|TRBD2|TRBJ2-7
TGTGCCAGCAGCTCAACCGTTCGGGGGGTCGACTCCTACGAGCAGTACTTC
CASSSTVRGVDSYEQYF
>once|TRBV7-2|NA|TRBJ2-5
TGTGCCAGCAGCTTAGAGCCTAGATGGGAGACCCAGTACTTC
CASSLEPRWETQYF
>NA|TRBV19|NA|TRBJ2-7
TGTGCCAGTAGTATAAAGGTGGGCCCCTACGAGCAGTACTTC
CASSIKVGPYEQYF
>NA|TRBV5-1|TRBD1|TRBJ2-2
TGCGCCAGCAGCTTGGTGGGGGGACAGGCGAACACCGGGGAGCTGTTTTTT
CASSLVGGQANTGELFF
>NA|TRBV6-1|NA|TRBJ1-2
TGTGCCAGCAGTGAAGTCCCAGGCTATGGCTACACCTTC
CASSEVPGYGYTF
>NA|TRBV6-1|TRBD2|TRBJ2-3
TGTGCCAGCAGTGTTCTGGTAGCGGGAGGTACTAGCACAGATACGCAGTATTTT
CASSVLVAGGTSTDTQYF
>NA|TRBV6-1|NA|TRBJ2-3
TGTGCCAGCAGTGAAGCGCTGGGTCTGGGGACCACAGATACGCAGTATTTT
CASSEALGLGTTDTQYF
>NA|TRBV6-5|TRBD1|TRBJ2-7
TGTGCCAGCAGTTCCCGGGACAGGGGCCCCTACGAGCAGTACTTC
CASSSRDRGPYEQYF
>NA|TRBV5-4|NA|TRBJ2-6
TGTGCCAGCAGCTTGGTCGGGGATGGGGCCAACGTCCTGACTTTC
CASSLVGDGANVLTF
>once|TRBV19|TRBD1|TRBJ2-7
TGTGCCAGTAGTATCAACAGGGGTCCCTACGAGCAGTACTTC
CASSINRGPYEQYF
>NA|TRBV28|TRBD1|TRBJ2-7
TGTGCCAGCACGGTACGACGGACAGGGAAGTACGAGCAGTACTTC
CASTVRRTGKYEQYF
>many|TRBV7-2|TRBD2|TRBJ2-1
TGTGCCAGCAGCTTTAAGGGAGGGGAGCAGTTCTTC
CASSFKGGEQFF
>NA|TRBV9|TRBD1|TRBJ1-2
TGTGCCAGCAGCGGCAGACAGGGGGCGGACGGCTACACCTTC
CASSGRQGADGYTF